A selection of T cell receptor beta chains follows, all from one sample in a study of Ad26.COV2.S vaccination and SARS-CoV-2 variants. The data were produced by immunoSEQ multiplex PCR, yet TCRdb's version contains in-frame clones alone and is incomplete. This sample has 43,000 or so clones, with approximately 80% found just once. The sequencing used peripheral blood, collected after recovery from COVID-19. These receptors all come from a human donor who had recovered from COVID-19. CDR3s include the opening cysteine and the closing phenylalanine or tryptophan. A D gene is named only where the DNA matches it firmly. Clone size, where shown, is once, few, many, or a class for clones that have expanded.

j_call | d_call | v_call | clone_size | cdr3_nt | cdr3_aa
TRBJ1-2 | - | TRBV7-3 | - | TGTGCCAGATCACTCGGGGGGGACCCTATATCCTATGGCTACACCTTC | CARSLGGDPISYGYTF
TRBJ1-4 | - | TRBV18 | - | TGTGCCAGCTCACCCAGACAGGCGGCGAATGAAAAACTGTTTTTT | CASSPRQAANEKLFF
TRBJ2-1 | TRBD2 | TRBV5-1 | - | TGCGCCAGCAGCCCCGGGACTAGCGGGTACAATGAGCAGTTCTTC | CASSPGTSGYNEQFF
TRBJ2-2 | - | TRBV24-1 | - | TGTGCCACCAGTGCCTTAAGGGGTGACACCGGGGAGCTGTTTTTT | CATSALRGDTGELFF
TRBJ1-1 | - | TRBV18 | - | TGTGCCAGCTCCCCTTACCGCGACGTTACGATCGAAGCTTTCTTT | CASSPYRDVTIEAFF
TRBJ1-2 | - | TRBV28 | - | TGTGCCAGCAGAAAAGGACTTTTCTATGGCTACACCTTC | CASRKGLFYGYTF
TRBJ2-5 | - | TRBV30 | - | TGTGCCTGGAGCCTAGCTTCTGAGGGTCAAGAGACCCAGTACTTC | CAWSLASEGQETQYF
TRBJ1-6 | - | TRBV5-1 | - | TGCGCCAGCAGCTTGGATGGGGGGCAAGGATATTCACCCCTCCACTTT | CASSLDGGQGYSPLHF
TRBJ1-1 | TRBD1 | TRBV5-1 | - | TGCGCCAGCAGCTTGGGACAGGGAGGTGAAGCTTTCTTT | CASSLGQGGEAFF
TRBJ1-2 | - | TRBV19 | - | TGTGCCAGTAGACGTAGTAGTATTCGGGACTATGGCTACACCTTC | CASRRSSIRDYGYTF
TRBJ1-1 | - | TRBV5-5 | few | TGTGCCAGCAGTCAAGGGACAGAAGCTTTCTTT | CASSQGTEAFF
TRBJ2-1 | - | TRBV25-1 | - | TGTGCCAGCAGTGAACCTCGGGCCGGCTCCTACAATGAGCAGTTCTTC | CASSEPRAGSYNEQFF
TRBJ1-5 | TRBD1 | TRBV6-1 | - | TGTGCCAGCACTCCTCAGGGGGTTAATCAGCCCCAGCATTTT | CASTPQGVNQPQHF
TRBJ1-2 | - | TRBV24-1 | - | TGTGCCACCAGTGATTTAAGGGGTGGCTACACCTTC | CATSDLRGGYTF
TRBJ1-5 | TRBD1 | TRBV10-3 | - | TGTGCCATCAGTGAGTCGACGACAGGGGTGAGGCAGCCCCAGCATTTT | CAISESTTGVRQPQHF
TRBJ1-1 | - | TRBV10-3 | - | TGTGCCATCAGTGAACGGAACAGATTGAACACTGAAGCTTTCTTT | CAISERNRLNTEAFF
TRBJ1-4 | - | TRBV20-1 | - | TGCAGTGCTAACGGCGGCGAAAAACTGTTTTTT | CSANGGEKLFF
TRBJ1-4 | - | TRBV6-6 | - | TGTGCCAGCAGCGAGCGACAGCCGCCTGAAAAACTGTTTTTT | CASSERQPPEKLFF
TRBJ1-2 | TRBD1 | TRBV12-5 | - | TGTGCTAGTGGTACCCTTACAGGGGGGCAAGGCTACACCTTC | CASGTLTGGQGYTF
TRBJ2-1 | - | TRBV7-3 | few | TGTGCCAGCAACTTGCTAAGGGGGAATGAGCAGTTCTTC | CASNLLRGNEQFF